This T cell receptor (beta chain) stems from a study of T cell changes during pregnancy in multiple sclerosis. Sequenced by immunoSEQ multiplex PCR; TCRdb stores in-frame clones only, minus some. This sample carries roughly 100,000 clones, about nine tenths of them seen once, and the ten largest clones take more than 1.5%. Germline values: CDR1 SGDLS, CDR2 YYNGEE. The V and J ends lost 5 bases and 2 bases respectively, with 14 bases between them. This CDR3 is built from 15 residues. Here the sequenced sample was peripheral blood, taken after pregnancy. The sequence derives from a female donor in good health, enrolled as a control in a pregnancy study. This chain uses TRBV9 with TRBJ1-5; no reliable D call. In DNA, the CDR3 is TGTGCCAGCAGTGAGGGCCTAGGAGGCAATCAGCCCCAGCATTTT. This encodes CASSEGLGGNQPQHF.